What follows are 17 T cell receptor beta chains derived from one specimen sequenced in a study of OX40 agonist ivuxolimab in advanced cancers. The table came from immunoSEQ multiplex PCR; TCRdb's copy has only in-frame clones and leaves some out. The sample contains around 80,000 clones, about nine tenths of which appear only once. Sequencing was performed on CD4+ or CD8+ T cells sorted from blood, taken in a trial of the OX40 agonist ivuxolimab. These receptors originate from an adult with an advanced solid tumor such as melanoma, head and neck, liver or kidney cancer.

The rearrangement links TRBV21-1 to TRBJ2-7; TRBD1 reflects the table's D call only, with no check against the DNA. TRBV21-1 has pseudogene status. The CDR3 is made up of 15 amino acids. CDR3: CASSHLAGGKYEQYF. The CDR3 bases are TGTGCCAGCAGCCACCTTGCAGGGGGCAAATACGAGCAGTACTTC.

This rearrangement joins TRBV19 to TRBJ2-7; weak D call: TRBD1 (5 bases). The V end lost 4 bases, the J end lost 5 bases, and 12 bases lay between the germline ends. The CDR3 is 13 residues long. CDR1 and CDR2 from the germline V gene are LNHDA and SQIVND (reference sequence). The CDR3 region is CASSTQDPHEQYF. CDR3 in DNA: TGTGCCAGTAGTACACAGGATCCCCACGAGCAGTACTTC.

The gene calls are TRBV6-5 and TRBJ1-5; TRBD1 agrees at 11 bases. The CDR3 contains 16 residues. Germline loops: CDR1 MNHEY, CDR2 SVGAGI. V was clipped by 4 bases and J by 2 bases; unmatched bases: 4. The chain's CDR3 is CASSWDRGIRNQPQHF. The DNA for the CDR3 is TGTGCCAGCAGTTGGGACAGGGGGATACGCAATCAGCCCCAGCATTTT.

This clone appeared once. The chain couples TRBV30 to TRBJ1-4; TRBD1 aligns across 8 bases. V shed 2 bases, J shed 0 bases, and the junction held 8 bases outside the gene matches. The germline V gene has CDR1 GTSNPN and CDR2 SVGIG (reference sequence). The CDR3 has 17 amino acids. This CDR3 is CAWSPPDRDATNEKLFF. The CDR3 nucleotides read TGTGCCTGGAGTCCCCCGGACAGGGACGCAACTAATGAAAAACTGTTTTTT. Drawing the rest from reference TRBV30 and TRBJ1-4, the complete variable domain is SQTIHQWPATLVQPVGSPLSLECTVEGTSNPNLYWYRQAAGRGLQLLFYSVGIGQISSEVPQNLSASRPQDRQFILSSKKLLLSDSGFYLCAWSPPDRDATNEKLFFGSGTQLSVL.

This chain links TRBV14 with TRBJ2-5; D gene unclear. The CDR3 loop spans 12 amino acids. Germline CDR1 and CDR2: SGHDN and FVKESK. Trimming took off 4 bases at V and 4 bases at J, with 7 bases between the two ends. The CDR3 is CASSRVPETQYF. Written as DNA, the CDR3 is TGTGCCAGCAGCCGCGTACCAGAGACCCAGTACTTC.

V gene TRBV5-5 combines with J gene TRBJ2-1; D uncertain. The ends were cut back, 0 bases at V and 0 bases at J, with 10 bases in the middle. CDR3 length: 16 residues. Per the germline V gene, CDR1 is SGHKS and CDR2 is YYEKEE (reference sequence). DNA of the CDR3: TGTGCCAGCAGCTTGGATGCCCAGGTCTCCTACAATGAGCAGTTCTTC. As protein: CASSLDAQVSYNEQFF.

This chain links TRBV27 with TRBJ1-5; perhaps TRBD1 as D (5 bases). The V end was cut by 3 bases, the J end by 4 bases, with 19 bases between. Per germline, CDR1 MNHEY and CDR2 SMNVEV (reference sequence). There are 17 residues in the CDR3. The CDR3 reads CASSFLGGGLGNQPQHF. CDR3 in DNA: TGTGCCAGCAGTTTTCTCGGTGGGGGGTTGGGGAATCAGCCCCAGCATTTT.

This chain connects TRBV5-1 to TRBJ1-5, with D tentatively TRBD1 (5 bases). Germline lookup yields CDR1 SGHRS and CDR2 YFSETQ. The CDR3 runs 15 residues. Trimming stripped 0 bases from V and 4 bases from J, with 11 bases between. This CDR3 reads CASSLGGTENQPQHF. Written as DNA, the CDR3 is TGCGCCAGCAGCTTGGGGGGGACGGAAAATCAGCCCCAGCATTTT.

The chain employs TRBV18 and TRBJ1-1; D remains ambiguous. The CDR3 covers 15 residues. V dropped 2 bases and J dropped 4 bases, with 14 bases sitting between them. CDR1 and CDR2 from the germline V gene are KGHSH and LQKENI. The CDR3 nucleotides read TGTGCCAGCTCACCAATTCGTGGATTGAGCACTGAAGCTTTCTTT. Translated, it gives CASSPIRGLSTEAFF.

The chain employs TRBV30 and TRBJ2-1; no firm D call. The CDR3 is made up of 11 amino acids. Per the germline V gene, CDR1 is GTSNPN and CDR2 is SVGIG (reference sequence). Between the trimmed V and J ends, which lost 3 bases and 1 base, there was a span of 1 base. CDR3 region: CAWRSYNEQFF. The CDR3 region has the DNA TGTGCCTGGAGGTCCTACAATGAGCAGTTCTTC. Based on the CDR3 plus reference TRBV30 and TRBJ2-1, the full variable domain is SQTIHQWPATLVQPVGSPLSLECTVEGTSNPNLYWYRQAAGRGLQLLFYSVGIGQISSEVPQNLSASRPQDRQFILSSKKLLLSDSGFYLCAWRSYNEQFFGPGTRLTVL.

This chain links TRBV10-1 with TRBJ2-1, with a possible D match to TRBD2 (6 bases). V dropped 1 base and J dropped 6 bases, with 10 bases sitting between them. The germline V gene has CDR1 WNHNN and CDR2 SYGVQD (reference sequence). This CDR3 contains 14 residues. The CDR3 reads CASSEYPAGNEQFF. In DNA, the CDR3 is TGCGCCAGCAGTGAGTATCCAGCGGGCAATGAGCAGTTCTTC.

The J gene is TRBJ2-1, the V gene TRBV1; the table's D call of TRBD2 was not tested on the DNA. TRBV1 is assigned pseudogene status. This CDR3 region has 16 residues. CDR3 nucleotides: TGCACCAGCAGCCAAGTTACGACTAGCGGGGTTAATGAGCAGTTCTTC. Translating it yields CTSSQVTTSGVNEQFF.

The CDR3 loop is CASSPNRPELGELFF. CDR3 nucleotides: TGTGCCAGCAGCCCGAATAGGCCCGAACTTGGGGAGCTGTTTTTT. This chain links TRBV6-5 with TRBJ2-2; D is unresolved. Germline values: CDR1 MNHEY, CDR2 SVGAGI. CDR3 length: 15 amino acids. Trimming removed 6 bases from V and 8 bases from J, with 19 bases in between.

This chain connects TRBV11-2 to TRBJ2-3; unclear D gene. Germline CDR1 reads SGHAT; CDR2 reads FQNNGV. V lost 3 bases, J lost 1 base, and 8 bases lay in between. The CDR3 runs 14 residues. CDR3 protein: CASSFNARTDTQYF. The CDR3 DNA sequence: TGTGCCAGCAGCTTTAACGCGCGCACAGATACGCAGTATTTT.

This chain connects TRBV5-1 to TRBJ2-6, with D unclear. V was cut by 2 bases and J by 0 bases, with 6 bases left in between. Germline V gene lookup returns CDR1 SGHRS and CDR2 YFSETQ. The length of the CDR3 is 15 residues. CDR3: CASSLPNSGANVLTF. CDR3 DNA: TGCGCCAGCAGCTTACCGAACTCTGGGGCCAACGTCCTGACTTTC.

The chain links TRBV28 to TRBJ2-1; 7 bases align to TRBD1. Germline CDR1 is MDHEN and CDR2 is SYDVKM. The CDR3 loop spans 14 amino acids. V dropped 1 base and J dropped 9; count of bases not matched to a gene: 6. CDR3 nucleotides: TGTGCCAGCAGTTTATCAGGACAGGTTAGTGAGCAGTTCTTC. It translates to CASSLSGQVSEQFF.

CDR3 loop: CASSIILRRPLAKNIQYF. The CDR3 DNA is TGTGCCAGTAGTATAATTCTTCGGCGGCCTCTAGCCAAAAACATTCAGTACTTC. The chain uses TRBV19 and TRBJ2-4; no firm D call. V shed 2 bases and J shed 0 bases, with 17 bases lying between them. CDR3 size: 18 residues. CDR1 is LNHDA, CDR2 SQIVND, per germline (reference sequence).